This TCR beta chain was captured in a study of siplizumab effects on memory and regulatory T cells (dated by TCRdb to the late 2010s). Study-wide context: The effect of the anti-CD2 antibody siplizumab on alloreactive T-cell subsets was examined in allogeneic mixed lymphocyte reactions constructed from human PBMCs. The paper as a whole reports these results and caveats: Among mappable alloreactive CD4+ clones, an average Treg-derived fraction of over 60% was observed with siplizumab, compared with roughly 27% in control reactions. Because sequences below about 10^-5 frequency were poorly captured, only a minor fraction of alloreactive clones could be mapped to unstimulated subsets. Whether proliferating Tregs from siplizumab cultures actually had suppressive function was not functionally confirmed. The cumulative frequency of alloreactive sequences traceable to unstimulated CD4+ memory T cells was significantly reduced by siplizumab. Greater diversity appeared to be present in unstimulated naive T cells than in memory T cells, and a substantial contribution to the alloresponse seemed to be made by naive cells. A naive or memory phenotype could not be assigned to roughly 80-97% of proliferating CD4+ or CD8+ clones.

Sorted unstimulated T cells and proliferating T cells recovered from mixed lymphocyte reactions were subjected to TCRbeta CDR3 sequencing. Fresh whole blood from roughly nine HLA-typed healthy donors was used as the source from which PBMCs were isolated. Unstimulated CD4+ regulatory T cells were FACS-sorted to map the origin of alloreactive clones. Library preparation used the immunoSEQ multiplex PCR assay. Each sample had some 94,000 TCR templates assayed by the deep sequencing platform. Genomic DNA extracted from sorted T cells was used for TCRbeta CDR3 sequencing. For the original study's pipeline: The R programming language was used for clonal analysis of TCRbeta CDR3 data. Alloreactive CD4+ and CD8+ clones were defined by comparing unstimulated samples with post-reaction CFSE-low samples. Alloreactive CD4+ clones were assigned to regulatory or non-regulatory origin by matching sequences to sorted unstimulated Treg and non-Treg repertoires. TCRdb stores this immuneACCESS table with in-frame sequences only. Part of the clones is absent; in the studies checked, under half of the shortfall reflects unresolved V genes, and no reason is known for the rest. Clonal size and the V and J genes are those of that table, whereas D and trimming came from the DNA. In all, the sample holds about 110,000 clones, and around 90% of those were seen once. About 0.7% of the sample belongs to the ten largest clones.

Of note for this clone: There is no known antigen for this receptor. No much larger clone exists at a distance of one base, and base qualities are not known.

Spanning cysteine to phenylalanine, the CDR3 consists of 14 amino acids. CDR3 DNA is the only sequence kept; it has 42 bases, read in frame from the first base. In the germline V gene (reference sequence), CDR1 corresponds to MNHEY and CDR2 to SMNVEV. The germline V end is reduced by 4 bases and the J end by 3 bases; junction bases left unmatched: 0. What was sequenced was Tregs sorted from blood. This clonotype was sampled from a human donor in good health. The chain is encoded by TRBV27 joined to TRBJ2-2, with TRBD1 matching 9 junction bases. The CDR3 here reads CASSYRGHTGELFF. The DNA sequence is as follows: TGTGCCAGCAGTTACAGGGGGCACACCGGGGAGCTGTTTTTT.